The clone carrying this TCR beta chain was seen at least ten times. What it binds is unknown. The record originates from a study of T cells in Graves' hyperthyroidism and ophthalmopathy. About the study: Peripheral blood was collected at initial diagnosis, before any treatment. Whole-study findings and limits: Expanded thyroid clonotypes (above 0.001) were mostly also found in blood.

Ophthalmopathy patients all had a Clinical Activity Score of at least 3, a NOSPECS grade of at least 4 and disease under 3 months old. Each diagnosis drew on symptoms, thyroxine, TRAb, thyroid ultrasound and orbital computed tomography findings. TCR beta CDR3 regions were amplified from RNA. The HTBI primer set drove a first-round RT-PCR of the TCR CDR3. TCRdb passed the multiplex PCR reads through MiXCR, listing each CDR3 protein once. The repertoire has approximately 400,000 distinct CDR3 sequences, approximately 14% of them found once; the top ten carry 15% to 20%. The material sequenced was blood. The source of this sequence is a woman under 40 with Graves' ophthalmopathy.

The CDR3 spells CSALAGGNNEQFF. The CDR3 DNA sequence: TGCAGTGCTTTAGCGGGGGGAAACAATGAGCAGTTCTTC. This chain connects TRBV20-1 to TRBJ2-1; TRBD2 matches 10 bases. This CDR3 spans 13 amino acids. Trimming at V came to 5 bases and at J to 5 bases, leaving 3 bases not matched to a gene. Germline V CDR1 and CDR2: DFQATT, SNEGSKA (reference sequence).